Detailed here is one T cell receptor (beta chain). These data are taken from a study of cytomegalovirus exposure and HLA in healthy donors. About the study: Drawn from HLA-typed donors, 80 million to 95 million unique TCRs were held in an early data release.

Each donor's status was that of a healthy bone marrow donor. Per the germline V gene, CDR1 is SNHLY and CDR2 is FYNNEI. The CDR3 contains 14 residues. The V end lost 3 bases, the J end lost 0 bases, and 8 bases lay between the germline ends. In the PCR, 60 Vbeta and 13 Jbeta primers were used. Repertoires were generated with immunoSEQ multiplex PCR, while TCRdb's copy carries only in-frame clones and drops some. The repertoire consists of some 130,000 clones, with more than 70% occurring once and the leading ten covering 1.1%. The clonotype originates from a male donor in good health and CMV-seronegative. The chain combines TRBV2 with TRBJ1-2, with TRBD1 as a possible D gene (5 bases). Input material: PBMCs. This chain's CDR3 is CASSDAGTNYGYTF. The CDR3 DNA sequence: TGTGCCAGCAGTGACGCAGGGACTAACTATGGCTACACCTTC.